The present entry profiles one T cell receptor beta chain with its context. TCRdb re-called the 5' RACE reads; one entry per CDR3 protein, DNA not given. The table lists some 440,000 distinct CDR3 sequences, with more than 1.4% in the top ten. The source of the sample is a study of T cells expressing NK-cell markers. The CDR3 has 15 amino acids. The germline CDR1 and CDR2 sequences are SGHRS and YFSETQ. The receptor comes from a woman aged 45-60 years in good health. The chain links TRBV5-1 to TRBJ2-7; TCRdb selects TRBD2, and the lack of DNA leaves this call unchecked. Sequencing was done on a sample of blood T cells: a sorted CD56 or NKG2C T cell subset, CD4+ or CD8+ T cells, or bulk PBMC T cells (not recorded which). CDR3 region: CASSSLAGGIREQYF.